This TCR beta chain was recovered during a study of blood T cell repertoires in COVID-19. Whole-study context: The United States, Italy and Spain provided the acute and convalescent COVID-19 samples. Sources were T cells, B-cell-depleted T cells, or PBMCs; the material itself was cDNA or gDNA.

Per the original data handling: By means of reference gene primer amplification, nucleated cell counts were estimated. Using immunoSEQ multiplex PCR, the repertoire was profiled, and TCRdb retains in-frame clones only, with some absent. The V and J calls and clone size come from that table; D and trimming were worked out from the DNA. The repertoire holds roughly 280,000 clones, with about nine tenths as singletons. The CDR3 covers 15 residues. Trimming removed 9 bases at V and 0 bases at J, with 12 bases between. The germline V gene encodes CDR1 MNHEY and CDR2 SVGAGI. The V call is TRBV6-5, the J call TRBJ1-6, with D perhaps matching TRBD1 (5 bases). The clonotype was recovered from a man in his forties with active or convalescent COVID-19. The specimen sequenced was peripheral blood. CDR3 sequence: CASEGASSYNSPLHF. In DNA, the CDR3 is TGTGCCAGTGAAGGGGCAAGCTCCTATAATTCACCCCTCCACTTT.